This entry is about one T cell receptor (beta chain). What it binds is not known. The data belong to a study of naive CD8 T cells in extremely preterm neonates. This CDR3 contains 13 residues. The ends were cut back, 1 base at V and 1 base at J, with 4 bases in the middle. Germline V gene sequence: CDR1 SEHNR, CDR2 FQNEAQ (reference sequence). Extremely preterm births at 23-27 weeks of gestation supplied the samples. Some clones are missing from TCRdb's copy, which holds only in-frame ones; the method was immunoSEQ multiplex PCR. The sample records 20,000 or so clones, 88% being singletons. The study's findings and limits: Preterm infants showed shorter CDR3s, fewer N additions and less trimming than older groups.

The sequencing input was naive CD8+ T cells from cord blood. V usage is TRBV7-9 and J usage is TRBJ1-1; no clear D. The source of this sequence is a boy who was born preterm. CDR3 sequence reads: CASSLGQNTEAFF. In DNA, the CDR3 is TGTGCCAGCAGCTTAGGACAGAACACTGAAGCTTTCTTT.